This TCR beta chain was obtained from a study of T cell repertoires in urothelial bladder cancer. The repertoire was sequenced with immunoSEQ multiplex PCR; TCRdb's copy has only in-frame clones and lacks some. The top ten clones hold approximately 6.5% of a sample with fewer than 14,000 clones, approximately 71% of them seen once. This clone was seen a handful of times. Germline CDR1 is SEHNR and CDR2 is FQNEAQ (reference sequence). The CDR3 runs to 16 residues. The trim removed 0 bases at V and 6 bases at J, leaving 9 bases unmatched. This TCR came from a human donor with a benign inflammatory bladder lesion. Input material: tumor-infiltrating cells from bladder cancer. The rearrangement links TRBV7-9 to TRBJ1-2, with 8 bases matching TRBD1. CDR3 nucleotides: TGTGCCAGCAGCTTAGCCTATTCGGACAGGGAGAATGGCTACACCTTC. It translates to CASSLAYSDRENGYTF.